A single sample gave rise to the 5 T cell receptor beta chains below, sequenced in a study of cytomegalovirus exposure and HLA in healthy donors. Amplification used 60 Vbeta primers and 13 Jbeta primers. Sequenced by immunoSEQ multiplex PCR; TCRdb stores in-frame clones only, minus some. The sample holds 90,000 to 150,000 clones, around 67% seen once. Specimen: PBMCs. These receptor sequences come from a middle-aged woman in good health and CMV-seronegative.

This chain connects TRBV5-1 to TRBJ1-2; 7 bases fit TRBD1. Unmatched junction bases numbered 3, after V lost 3 bases and J lost 7 bases. CDR3 size: 12 residues. Germline CDR1 SGHRS, CDR2 YFSETQ. CDR3 bases: TGCGCCAGCAGCTCTCAGGGGGTTGGCTACACCTTC. It translates to CASSSQGVGYTF.

This clone showed up just once. V usage is TRBV6-5 and J usage is TRBJ2-7, with 13 bases matching TRBD2. CDR1 and CDR2 from the germline V gene are MNHEY and SVGAGI. V lost 1 base, J lost 4 bases, and 1 base stayed unmatched. The CDR3 is made up of 15 amino acids. The CDR3 DNA follows: TGTGCCAGCAGTTACTGGACTAGCGGGAGTTACGAGCAGTACTTC. Its translation: CASSYWTSGSYEQYF.

This rearrangement joins TRBV6-4 to TRBJ2-3; 12 bases align to TRBD2. Germline V lookup: CDR1 MRHNA, CDR2 SNTAGT. The ends lost 5 bases at V and 1 base at J; junction bases unmatched: 1. The CDR3 sequence is 15 residues long. The CDR3 region is CASSRTSGGTDTQYF. CDR3 sequence (DNA): TGTGCCAGCAGTCGGACTAGCGGGGGCACAGATACGCAGTATTTT.

The rearrangement joins TRBV28 to TRBJ1-4; D remains unclear. V was pared by 3 bases and J by 5 bases, with 4 bases between. Germline CDR1 reads MDHEN; CDR2 reads SYDVKM. The CDR3 spans 12 residues. CDR3 coding DNA: TGTGCCAGCAGTTTCCTCAATGAAAAACTGTTTTTT. Translation gives CASSFLNEKLFF.

The chain has TRBV30 and TRBJ2-5; 10 nucleotides line up with TRBD2. The V segment lost 3 bases and the J segment 5 bases; nucleotides outside the gene matches: 0. Germline V gives CDR1 GTSNPN, CDR2 SVGIG (reference sequence). This CDR3 has 12 amino acids. CDR3 amino acids: CAWRTSGETQYF. In nucleotides, the CDR3 is TGTGCCTGGAGGACTAGCGGGGAGACCCAGTACTTC.